Given below is one T cell receptor beta chain in context. Use of 60 Vbeta and 13 Jbeta primers characterized the PCR. Libraries were prepared by immunoSEQ multiplex PCR; TCRdb keeps only in-frame clonotypes and omits some of them. The sample has approximately 190,000 clones, roughly 80% seen once. These data come from a study of cytomegalovirus exposure and HLA in healthy donors. The sequenced sample consisted of PBMCs. The sequence was collected from a man in his forties or fifties in good health and CMV-seropositive.

CDR3 loop: CASSVAVSSEQYF. CDR3 nucleotides: TGTGCCAGCAGCGTAGCCGTCAGTTCCGAGCAGTACTTC. This rearrangement joins TRBV9 to TRBJ2-7; D unclear. This CDR3 is built from 13 residues. Trimming pared 0 bases from V and 6 bases from J, leaving 10 bases between. In germline, CDR1 is SGDLS, CDR2 YYNGEE.